The source of this T cell receptor (beta chain) is a study of T cell changes during pregnancy in multiple sclerosis. Produced via immunoSEQ multiplex PCR; TCRdb's table is partial and in-frame only. Altogether over 50,000 clones are present, around 92% being singletons, with the ten largest covering 2% to 2.5%. Germline V gives CDR1 KGHSH, CDR2 LQKENI. Trimming cost V 3 bases and J 4 bases; bases outside gene matches: 6. The CDR3 extends over 15 amino acids. Material: peripheral blood, obtained in the first trimester of pregnancy. The V call is TRBV18, the J call TRBJ2-7; 10 nucleotides match TRBD1. This TCR was sampled from a female donor with multiple sclerosis, enrolled in a pregnancy study. The DNA of the CDR3 is TGTGCCAGCTCACCGGGACAGGGGAGGGAGTACGAGCAGTACTTC. Its protein is CASSPGQGREYEQYF.